This T cell receptor (beta chain) was sequenced for a study of blood T cell repertoires in COVID-19. The CDR3 length is 14 residues. Germline V CDR1 and CDR2: PRHDT, FYEKMQ (reference sequence). With V trimmed by 2 bases and J by 10 bases, 8 bases remained unmatched. Clinical histories supplied by participants themselves formed the basis of cohort assignment. TCRdb keeps only in-frame clones here, not all; method: immunoSEQ multiplex PCR. Altogether 110,000 to 150,000 clones are present, just under 85% being singletons, with the ten largest covering about 6.1%. The genes are TRBV13 and TRBJ2-1, with 7 bases aligning to TRBD1. The sequence was obtained from a woman aged 40-49 years who had recovered from COVID-19. The specimen was PBMCs or T cells enriched from blood (not recorded which). CDR3 sequence: CASSLPRQGTEQFF. The CDR3 region has the DNA TGTGCCAGCAGCTTACCGAGACAGGGAACGGAGCAGTTCTTC.